This T cell receptor beta chain was sequenced in a study of blood T cell repertoires in COVID-19. Whole-study context: The United States, Italy and Spain were the sources of the acute and convalescent COVID-19 samples.

The CDR3 contains 12 residues. Trimming took 7 bases from V and 3 from J; bases not matched to a gene: 1. Germline assignment: CDR1 MNHEY and CDR2 SMNVEV (reference sequence). Generated by immunoSEQ multiplex PCR, the TCRdb table keeps only in-frame clones and is missing some. The sample shows about 270,000 clones, about 89% of them seen only once. The rearrangement links TRBV27 to TRBJ2-7; 9 bases agree with TRBD2. The source of this sequence is a man aged 35 to 55 who had recovered from COVID-19. The source material was peripheral blood. The CDR3 nucleotides are TGTGCCAGCAAGCGGGGGGACTACGAGCAGTACTTC. Protein sequence: CASKRGDYEQYF.